This T cell receptor beta chain was captured in a study of OX40 agonist ivuxolimab in advanced cancers. Study background: The dose-escalation group included hepatocellular carcinoma, melanoma, renal cell carcinoma and head and neck cancer.

Sequenced by immunoSEQ multiplex PCR; TCRdb stores in-frame clones only, minus some. Here the sample spans 95,000 to 150,000 clones, roughly 95% being singletons. CDR3 length equals 16 residues. Per germline, CDR1 SNHLY and CDR2 FYNNEI. The germline V and J ends were trimmed by 7 bases and 4 bases, with 22 bases remaining between them. The clonotype was recovered from an adult with an advanced solid tumor such as melanoma, head and neck, liver or kidney cancer. The source material was CD4+ or CD8+ T cells sorted from blood, sampled in a trial of the OX40 agonist ivuxolimab. V usage is TRBV2 and J usage is TRBJ1-2; a weak D match, TRBD1 (5 bases). The CDR3 nucleotides are TGTGCCAGCACCGGGGGACTGAGCGCCAACCCCTATGGCTACACCTTC. It specifies CASTGGLSANPYGYTF. Full variable domain (remainder filled in from reference TRBV2 and TRBJ1-2): EPEVTQTPSHQVTQMGQEVILRCVPISNHLYFYWYRQILGQKVEFLVSFYNNEISEKSEIFDDQFSVERPDGSNFTLKIRSTKLEDSAMYFCASTGGLSANPYGYTFGSGTRLTVV.